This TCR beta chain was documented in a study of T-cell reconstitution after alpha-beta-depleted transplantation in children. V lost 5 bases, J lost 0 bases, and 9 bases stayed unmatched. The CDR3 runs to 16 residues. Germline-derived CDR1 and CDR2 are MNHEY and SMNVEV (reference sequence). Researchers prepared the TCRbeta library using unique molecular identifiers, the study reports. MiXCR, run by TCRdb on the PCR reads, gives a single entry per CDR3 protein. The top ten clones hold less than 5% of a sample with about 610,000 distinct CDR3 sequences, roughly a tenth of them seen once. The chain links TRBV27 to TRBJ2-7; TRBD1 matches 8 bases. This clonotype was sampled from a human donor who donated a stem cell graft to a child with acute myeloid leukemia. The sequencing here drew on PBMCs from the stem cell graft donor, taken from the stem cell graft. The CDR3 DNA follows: TGTGCCAGCAGTCCCCGCGGGACAGGCTTCTCCTACGAGCAGTACTTC. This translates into CASSPRGTGFSYEQYF.